This record looks at one TCR beta chain sequence and its context. This sample was included in a study of early T cells in non-severe SARS-CoV-2 infection. The CDR3 is 14 amino acids. V lost 3 bases to trimming and J lost 8 bases; unmatched junction nucleotides: 8. Germline values: CDR1 GTSNPN, CDR2 SVGIG (reference sequence). TCRdb independently ran MiXCR on the 5' RACE reads; one entry per CDR3 protein. The sample lists under 85,000 distinct CDR3 sequences, roughly 9.4% occurring once. The sequence came from an adult who was a healthcare worker with PCR-confirmed SARS-CoV-2 infection or an uninfected control (not recorded which). This rearrangement joins TRBV30 to TRBJ2-1; 9 bases are shared with TRBD1. Sequencing used whole blood. The CDR3 nucleotides read TGTGCCTGGAGCACAGGGGGCGTTAAGGATGAGCAGTTCTTC. This translates into CAWSTGGVKDEQFF. Supplemented by reference TRBV30 and TRBJ2-1, the full variable domain reads SQTIHQWPATLVQPVGSPLSLECTVEGTSNPNLYWYRQAAGRGLQLLFYSVGIGQISSEVPQNLSASRPQDRQFILSSKKLLLSDSGFYLCAWSTGGVKDEQFFGPGTRLTVL.